This is a list of T cell receptor beta chains from one sample in a study of blood T cell repertoires in COVID-19. TCRdb's table, derived via immunoSEQ multiplex PCR, lists solely in-frame clones and lacks some. The sample gives some 340,000 clones, over 70% of which show up once; approximately 3% is in the top ten. Sequenced material: peripheral blood. The receptors come from a man in his thirties or forties with active or convalescent COVID-19. Each CDR3 is given with its conserved first and last residue. Each record gives: J gene, clone size, D gene, V gene, CDR3 DNA, CDR3 protein. A D gene is named only where the DNA matches it firmly. Size tells how often a clone was seen (once, few, many) or the class of an expanded clone, and some rows leave it out.

TRBJ1-1	.	TRBD1	TRBV18	TGTGCCAGCTCCCCGGGACAGTTGGGCACTGAAGCTTTCTTT	CASSPGQLGTEAFF
TRBJ1-1	once	.	TRBV11-2	TGTGCCAGCAGCTTACGGACTGAAGCTTTCTTT	CASSLRTEAFF
TRBJ2-7	once	TRBD2	TRBV11-3	TGTGCCAGCAGCTCGGGGAGCGGTCTAGCGGGGGGAAGCTACGAGCAGTACTTC	CASSSGSGLAGGSYEQYF
TRBJ2-1	.	TRBD1	TRBV7-9	TGTGCCAGCAGCCCCCGGACAGGGTACAATGAGCAGTTCTTC	CASSPRTGYNEQFF
TRBJ2-7	.	TRBD1	TRBV28	TGTGCCAGCAGCTACAACGGGACAGGGGAAGACGAGCAGTACTTC	CASSYNGTGEDEQYF
TRBJ1-1	.	.	TRBV6-2/TRBV6-3	TGTGCCAGCAGCGGGACTCCGAACACTGAAGCTTTCTTT	CASSGTPNTEAFF
TRBJ2-3	.	TRBD2	TRBV5-1	TGCGCCAGCAGCTTGGCCTGGTCTAGCGGGAGAAGAGGCACGGCAGATACGCAGTATTTT	CASSLAWSSGRRGTADTQYF
TRBJ2-3	.	TRBD2	TRBV7-3	TGTGCCAGCAGCTTAATCTTCGGGGGGGGCACAGATACGCAGTATTTT	CASSLIFGGGTDTQYF
TRBJ2-7	.	.	TRBV11-3	TGTGCCAGCAGCTTAACGGGACTTCCCTACGAGCAGTACTTC	CASSLTGLPYEQYF
TRBJ1-1	.	TRBD1	TRBV5-4	TGTGCCAGCAGGTCAGGACAGGACGACACTGAAGCTTTCTTT	CASRSGQDDTEAFF
TRBJ2-2	.	TRBD2	TRBV5-1	TGCGCCAGCAGCTTGGTTCTAGCGGGGGGCACCGGGGAGCTGTTTTTT	CASSLVLAGGTGELFF
TRBJ2-3	.	TRBD2	TRBV20-1	TGCAGTGCTAGTTTGGCGGGAGGAGGTGATACGCAGTATTTT	CSASLAGGGDTQYF
TRBJ2-3	.	TRBD1	TRBV27	TGTGCCAGCACAGCGGACAGGGCTTCTAGCACAGATACGCAGTATTTT	CASTADRASSTDTQYF